The T cell receptor beta chain described here comes from a study of Tregs in tolerant kidney transplant recipients. General study results and limits: Tregs expanded with activated donor B cells seemed most donor-specific.

As regards this clone: The antigen is unknown.

The CDR3 is 13 residues long. The assay was immunoSEQ multiplex PCR, and TCRdb's table has in-frame clones only and misses some. Here the sample spans roughly 18,000 clones, roughly four fifths being singletons. This TCR derives from a human donor in good health. The gene calls are TRBV12-1 and TRBJ2-5; TRBD1 reflects the table's D call only, with no check against the DNA. TRBV12-1 is classified as a pseudogene. Sequencing was carried out using Tregs from blood. CDR3 sequence: CASSKDNQETQYF. The DNA of the CDR3 is TGTGCCAGCAGCAAGGACAACCAAGAGACCCAGTACTTC.